This TCR beta chain was sequenced in a study of T-cell memory formation after mild COVID-19 (dated by TCRdb to the early 2020s). In terms of the full investigation: TCR sequence clusters from the two donors were largely donor specific. The cohort was made up of two young adult volunteers, one female and one male, who were previously healthy. Longitudinal TCRalpha and TCRbeta repertoire sequencing tracked T-cell clones expanding and contracting after mild COVID-19 in a couple of donors. Paper-wide results and their limitations: SARS-CoV-2 specificity of the second-wave clones peaking on day 37 was not confirmed. Contracting CD4+ clones appeared mostly in the CM and EM memory subsets, whereas CD8+ clones were enriched in EMRA. The study included only a couple of mild cases, and larger cohorts that include severe cases with pre-infection samples were judged to be necessary. Some responding clones were detected in pre-infection memory, which suggested that pre-existing cross-reactive memory T cells had joined the SARS-CoV-2 response. From day 15 to 85, contracting clones showed balanced CD4/CD8 phenotypes, whereas a second wave of clones that expanded from day 15 to 37 leaned towards CD4+.

Reads for this sample came from an Illumina NovaSeq 6000. cDNA libraries for TCRalpha and TCRbeta were prepared by 5'RACE using constant-segment primers, with sample barcodes and unique molecular identifiers added. Trizol reagent was used to extract RNA from every sample. The libraries were amplified in two PCR steps, and the second step added a second sample barcode and Illumina TruSeq adapters. The libraries were sequenced on an Illumina NovaSeq using 2 x 150 bp paired-end reads. The paper's processing steps were these. Reads were demultiplexed and collapsed into UMI-guided consensus sequences with migec v1.2.7. Using mixcr v2.1.11, UMI consensuses were aligned to TRA and TRB V and J templates and then assembled into clonotypes. Clonotypes were classified as expanded or contracted when called significant by both edgeR and NoisET, with noise models trained on biological replicates. For edgeR calls, the cutoffs were a false discovery rate-adjusted p below 0.01 and a log2 fold-change threshold of 1. As an exploratory analysis of dynamics, PCA with hierarchical clustering was applied to max-normalized trajectories of the 1000 most abundant clonotypes. The CD4 or CD8 phenotype of responding clones was assigned using the separately sequenced CD4+ and CD8+ repertoires. TCRdb trimmed the raw reads at Q25, called clones with MiXCR and kept productive beta chains. Duplicate CDR3 protein sequences are folded into a single record with the most common DNA and genes. TCRdb, rather than the study authors, made the V and J calls. A total of 250,000 to 300,000 distinct CDR3 sequences appear in this sample, approximately 16% of them only once. Together, the top ten hold 22% of the sample.

PBMCs were isolated by Ficoll-Paque density gradient centrifugation. The CDR3 covers 11 residues, taking in both the cysteine and the phenylalanine. Only the CDR3 portion is preserved as DNA: 33 bases, with reading frame beginning at the first base. CDR1 and CDR2 (SGHTA, FQGNSA) derive from the germline V gene. With regard to this clonotype: It lacks a known antigen. It may be a read error: a sequence one base away is much more abundant.

Recombination linked TRBV7-2 to TRBJ1-1; the D gene remains uncertain. This TCR was recovered from a man aged 18 to 35 who had mild COVID-19 (a few samples of this study predate the infection). The sample titles of this study are shuffled in the database, so cell type and time point are left out; the donor was told from shared clones. Sequencing was done on a sample of PBMCs or a T cell subset sorted from them (not recorded which). The DNA sequence is as follows: TGTGCCAGCAGCTTCGGCCCTGAATCTTTCTTT. It specifies CASSFGPESFF. Extended through the reference TRBV7-2 and TRBJ1-1 proteins, this CDR3 yields the full variable domain: GAGVSQSPSNKVTEKGKDVELRCDPISGHTALYWYRQSLGQGLEFLIYFQGNSAPDKSGLPSDRFSAERTGGSVSTLTIQRTQQEDSAVYLCASSFGPESFFGQGTRLTVV.